This T cell receptor (beta chain) emerged from a study of T cells in Graves' hyperthyroidism and ophthalmopathy. Study-wide results and limits: Ophthalmopathy was predicted by the model a median of approximately 6 months ahead of onset.

Many counts were recorded for this clonotype. Its antigen is not known. TCR beta CDR3 sequences were amplified from RNA transcripts. HTBI primers drove first-round RT-PCR of the TCR CDR3. One entry per CDR3 protein, called by TCRdb with MiXCR from the multiplex PCR reads. The sample records some 570,000 distinct CDR3 sequences, 17% being singletons. V gave up 5 bases and J gave up 2 bases; unmatched junction bases: 7. Looked up from germline, CDR1 is MNHEY and CDR2 is SMNVEV (reference sequence). The CDR3 length is 15 residues. The cohort's ophthalmopathy patients, a group with duration under 3 months, had a Clinical Activity Score of at least 3 and a NOSPECS grade of at least 4.

The TCR originated in a woman under 30 with Graves' ophthalmopathy. The chain couples TRBV27 to TRBJ1-1, with 8 bases fitting TRBD1. Sequenced input: blood. CDR3 loop: CASSGQGGINTEAFF. The CDR3 DNA reads as TGTGCCAGCAGTGGACAGGGCGGTATCAACACTGAAGCTTTCTTT.